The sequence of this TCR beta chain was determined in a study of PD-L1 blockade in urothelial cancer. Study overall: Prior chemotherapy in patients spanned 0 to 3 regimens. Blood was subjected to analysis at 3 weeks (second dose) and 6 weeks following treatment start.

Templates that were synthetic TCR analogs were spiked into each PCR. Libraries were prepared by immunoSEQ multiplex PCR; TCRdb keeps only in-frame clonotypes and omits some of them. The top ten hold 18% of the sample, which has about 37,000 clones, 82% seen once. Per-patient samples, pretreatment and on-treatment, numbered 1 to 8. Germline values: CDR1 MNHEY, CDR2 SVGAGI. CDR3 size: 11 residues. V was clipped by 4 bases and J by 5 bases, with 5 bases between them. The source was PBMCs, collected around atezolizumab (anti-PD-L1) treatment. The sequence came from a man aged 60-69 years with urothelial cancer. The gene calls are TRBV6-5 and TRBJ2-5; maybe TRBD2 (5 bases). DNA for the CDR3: TGTGCCAGCAGTTCGGGGGAGACCCAGTACTTC. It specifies CASSSGETQYF.